A selection of T cell receptor beta chains follows, all from one sample in a study of T cells in Graves' hyperthyroidism and ophthalmopathy. TCRdb re-called the multiplex PCR reads through MiXCR, storing one row per CDR3 protein. Of around 380,000 distinct CDR3 sequences in the sample, about 14% were seen once. The sequenced sample was blood. Receptor source: a man aged 30 to 45 with Graves' hyperthyroidism that later progressed to Graves' ophthalmopathy. Each CDR3 is given with its conserved first and last residue. D genes are given only for firm matches. Clone size is shown for a subset of rows, as once, few, many or a class of expanded clone.

j_gene	v_gene	abundance	d_gene	CDR3nt	CDR3aa
TRBJ1-2	TRBV11-2	many	TRBD1	TGTGCCAGCAGCCCCAATAGGGGACAGCAAGCTAACTATGGCTACACCTTC	CASSPNRGQQANYGYTF
TRBJ2-7	TRBV12-5	many	NA	TGTGCTAGTGTTCCCGGACAGCCTAACTACGAGCAGTACTTC	CASVPGQPNYEQYF
TRBJ1-6	TRBV3-1	many	NA	TGTGCCAGCAGCCAAGGATTTTCACCCCTCCACTTT	CASSQGFSPLHF
TRBJ2-1	TRBV30	NA	TRBD2	TGTGCCTGGAGAAGCGGGGGTGGTGAGCAGTTCTTC	CAWRSGGGEQFF
TRBJ2-5	TRBV7-2	many	TRBD2	TGTGCCAGCAGCACAGGACTAGCGGGGGGGAGAGAGACCCAGTACTTC	CASSTGLAGGRETQYF
TRBJ1-4	TRBV12-3/TRBV12-4	many	NA	TGTGCCAGCAGTTTAATGGCAGGCTCTAATGAAAAACTGTTTTTT	CASSLMAGSNEKLFF
TRBJ2-3	TRBV6-1	many	TRBD1	TGTGCCAGCAGCCGGGACAGGGGAGATACGCAGTATTTT	CASSRDRGDTQYF
TRBJ1-4	TRBV9	few	NA	TGTGCCAGCAGCGTAGGAGGGGTTGAAGAAAAACTGTTTTTT	CASSVGGVEEKLFF
TRBJ2-3	TRBV5-1	once	TRBD2	TGCGCCAGCAGACCAGGGAGCGGGGGAGATACGCAGTATTTT	CASRPGSGGDTQYF
TRBJ1-3	TRBV12-3/TRBV12-4	many	NA	TGTGCCAGCAGTTTAAGGGGAACTGGAAACACCATATATTTT	CASSLRGTGNTIYF
TRBJ1-4	TRBV9	many	NA	TGTGCCAGCAGCGTAGGCAGGACAGCTCAAGCAACTAATGAAAAACTGTTTTTT	CASSVGRTAQATNEKLFF
TRBJ1-1	TRBV6-5	many	NA	TGTGCCAGCAGTTACCAGACAGACGGGGACGGGGCTTTCTTT	CASSYQTDGDGAFF
TRBJ1-1	TRBV10-3	many	TRBD1	TGTGCCATCAGTACCCCTACACAGGGGGCAACAACTGAAGCTTTCTTT	CAISTPTQGATTEAFF
TRBJ1-1	TRBV28	many	TRBD1	TGTGCCAGCGTAAGGACAGGGGACACTGAAGCTTTCTTT	CASVRTGDTEAFF
TRBJ1-2	TRBV30	many	NA	TGTGCCTGGAGTGTTGGCTATGGCTACACCTTC	CAWSVGYGYTF
TRBJ1-3	TRBV7-8	NA	TRBD1	TGTGCCAGCAGCCTCCTCGACAGGGGCTCTGGAAACACCATATATTTT	CASSLLDRGSGNTIYF
TRBJ2-3	TRBV7-2	few	TRBD2	TGTGCCAGCAGCTTAGGGGGACTAGGTGTGGATACGCAGTATTTT	CASSLGGLGVDTQYF
TRBJ1-2	TRBV20-1	NA	NA	TGCAGTGCTAATCGCCCAGGCTATGTCTACACCTTC	CSANRPGYVYTF
TRBJ2-7	TRBV2	NA	NA	TGTGCCAGCAACCGGGTGCCGGTCGAGCAGTACTTC	CASNRVPVEQYF
TRBJ2-7	TRBV11-1	many	TRBD2	TGTGCCAGCAGCCTCGCAGCGGGGGGGCTCCACGAGCAGTACTTC	CASSLAAGGLHEQYF
TRBJ1-5	TRBV12-3/TRBV12-4	many	TRBD1	TGTGCCAGCGCACTAGGGGGCTCGAGCAATCAGCCCCAGCATTTT	CASALGGSSNQPQHF
TRBJ2-3	TRBV7-8	many	NA	TGTGCCAGCAGCTTAGGGGACGGAGTGGACACAGATACGCAGTATTTT	CASSLGDGVDTDTQYF
TRBJ1-2	TRBV5-1	few	TRBD1	TGCGCCAGCAGCTTGGACAGGGGGAACCTTCATGTTCACTATGGCTACACCTTC	CASSLDRGNLHVHYGYTF
TRBJ1-1	TRBV5-1	many	TRBD1	TGCGCCAGCAGCCGTACAGGGGAACATGAAGCTTTCTTT	CASSRTGEHEAFF
TRBJ1-2	TRBV28	many	NA	TGTGCCAGCAGGTCAGGTCGGGCGGCTAACTATGGCTACACCTTC	CASRSGRAANYGYTF
TRBJ1-2	TRBV9	NA	TRBD1	TGTGCCAGCAGCTCCCTCACAGGGGATAGCGGCTATGGCTACACCTTC	CASSSLTGDSGYGYTF
TRBJ2-3	TRBV5-1	many	NA	TGCGCCAGCAGCCCCAGGCCCACAGATACGCAGTATTTT	CASSPRPTDTQYF
TRBJ1-4	TRBV7-2	NA	NA	TGTGCCAGCAGCTTAGTGGGCAGGGTTGGTGAAAAACTGTTTTTT	CASSLVGRVGEKLFF
TRBJ1-2	TRBV6-1	NA	NA	TGTGCCAGCAGCCATCCGGGAGGGGGGAGAAAGGGTGGCTACACCTTC	CASSHPGGGRKGGYTF
TRBJ1-1	TRBV5-1	few	NA	TGCGCCAGCAGCCTTCGACAGTCTAATGAAGCTTTCTTT	CASSLRQSNEAFF
TRBJ1-5	TRBV12-3/TRBV12-4	NA	NA	TGTGCCAGCAGTTTGGAACAGGCCAATCAGCCCCAGCATTTT	CASSLEQANQPQHF
TRBJ2-7	TRBV6-1	NA	NA	TGTGCCAGCAGGACCCCCGGGGGCTCCTACGAGCAGTACTTC	CASRTPGGSYEQYF
TRBJ2-1	TRBV7-9	many	NA	TGTGCCAGCAGCCCCCCTAGCGCCATGGGCAATGAGCAGTTCTTC	CASSPPSAMGNEQFF
TRBJ1-4	TRBV7-9	NA	TRBD1	TGTGCCAGCAGCTCCGGGACAGGGCGGGAAAAACTGTTTTTT	CASSSGTGREKLFF
TRBJ1-1	TRBV5-4	NA	NA	TGTGCCAGCAGCTTGGGGGGTGTGAGGACTGAAGCTTTCTTT	CASSLGGVRTEAFF
TRBJ1-1	TRBV28	few	NA	TGTGCCAGCAGTCACCCCAGGGCCACAAACACTGAAGCTTTCTTT	CASSHPRATNTEAFF
TRBJ2-2	TRBV5-1	many	NA	TGCGCCAGCAGCTTGAGCTTCACCGGGGAGCTGTTTTTT	CASSLSFTGELFF
TRBJ1-1	TRBV5-1	NA	TRBD1	TGCGCCAGCAGCTTGGATCGGACAGGGGGGTCTGTAGCTTTCTTT	CASSLDRTGGSVAFF
TRBJ1-6	TRBV7-2	once	TRBD1	TGTGCCAGCAGCTTAGCCGGGGACAGGGTTTCACCCCTCCACTTT	CASSLAGDRVSPLHF
TRBJ2-5	TRBV12-5	many	TRBD1	TGTGCTAGTGGTTTGGCCCCCCGACAGGGTCTGTGGCAAGAGACCCAGTACTTC	CASGLAPRQGLWQETQYF
TRBJ1-5	TRBV30	few	TRBD1	TGTGCCTACCAAGGACAGGGGCGACAGCCCCAGCATTTT	CAYQGQGRQPQHF
TRBJ2-3	TRBV10-2	few	TRBD1	TGCGCCACCAGGGACAGGGGCCCAGATACGCAGTATTTT	CATRDRGPDTQYF
TRBJ2-7	TRBV5-1	few	TRBD2	TGCGCCAGCAGCAAAGCCGGGACTAGCGTCAACGAGCAGTACTTC	CASSKAGTSVNEQYF
TRBJ1-2	TRBV12-3/TRBV12-4	many	NA	TGTGCCAGCAGTACGACAGGAGCGTCTAACTATGGCTACACCTTC	CASSTTGASNYGYTF
TRBJ2-2	TRBV11-1	many	NA	TGTGCCAGCAGCCTTATTCCCGGGGAGCTGTTTTTT	CASSLIPGELFF
TRBJ1-2	TRBV27	many	TRBD1	TGTGCCAGCAGTTTATCCTCGACAGGGGATGGCTACACCTTC	CASSLSSTGDGYTF
TRBJ1-5	TRBV6-1	many	NA	TGTGCCAGCACAGGACCTAATCAGCCCCAGCATTTT	CASTGPNQPQHF
TRBJ1-1	TRBV14	many	NA	TGTGCCAGCAGCCAAGAGAAGACAGCAGTCTACGGTGAAGCTTTCTTT	CASSQEKTAVYGEAFF
TRBJ2-1	TRBV7-2	many	TRBD1	TGTGCCAGCAGCTTTAACAGGGGGCTGGATGAGCAGTTCTTC	CASSFNRGLDEQFF
TRBJ1-1	TRBV14	many	NA	TGTGCCAGCAGCCAAGTGGGGGGCCGCGGCACTGAAGCTTTCTTT	CASSQVGGRGTEAFF
TRBJ1-6	TRBV7-2	many	TRBD1	TGTGCCAGCAGCTTAGCAGCGGACAGGGCCGCCTGGCGTTCACCCCTCCACTTT	CASSLAADRAAWRSPLHF
TRBJ2-2	TRBV12-3/TRBV12-4	few	NA	TGTGCCAGCAGTTTGTTTTACGGCACCGGGGAGCTGTTTTTT	CASSLFYGTGELFF
TRBJ2-3	TRBV30	NA	TRBD2	TGTGCCTGGAGTGGCCCGGGGGGGCGGGCAGATACGCAGTATTTT	CAWSGPGGRADTQYF
TRBJ1-4	TRBV4-2	NA	NA	TGTGCCAGCAGCCAAGATTTGGACACACAATCGGGAAAACTGTTTTTT	CASSQDLDTQSGKLFF
TRBJ2-2	TRBV3-1	NA	NA	TGTGCCAGCAGCCAAAGTGGCGCCACCGGGGAGCTGTTTTTT	CASSQSGATGELFF
TRBJ1-1	TRBV5-1	many	NA	TGCGCCAGCAGCTTGGACACGGGGGTTGAAGCTTTCTTT	CASSLDTGVEAFF
TRBJ2-7	TRBV28	many	TRBD1	TGTGCCAGCAGTCGTATACAGGGGGAAAGGCAGTACTTC	CASSRIQGERQYF
TRBJ1-1	TRBV5-5	NA	NA	TGTGCCAGCAGCTCTTTTTCCGGGGGCGTGAACACTGAAGCTTTCTTT	CASSSFSGGVNTEAFF
TRBJ1-5	TRBV2	many	TRBD1	TGTGCCAGCACCGAGGAAGGGGGCCTTAGCAATCAGCCCCAGCATTTT	CASTEEGGLSNQPQHF
TRBJ2-4	TRBV7-8	few	NA	TGTGCCAGCAGCTTAGGAGACGGGAACATTCAGTACTTC	CASSLGDGNIQYF